This T cell receptor beta chain was recovered during a study of cytomegalovirus exposure and HLA in healthy donors (TCRdb year 2017). About the investigation overall: An earlier analysis of 587 of the donors reported about 260 Gb of sequence data and roughly 120 million unique TCR beta sequences obtained from around 190 million T cells. Donor age, sex, ethnicity and CMV serostatus were collected together with the repertoire data. Five DR-DQ haplotypes were handled as single units for association and clustering, since linkage in the cohort was strong. To predict cytomegalovirus infection status, the study brought together high-throughput TCR immunosequencing, statistical association of individual TCRs with disease status, and machine learning. Every discovery cohort repertoire had been produced on one sequencing platform. Both class I and class II loci were covered by HLA typing, at four-digit resolution. The study profiled the T cell repertoires of under 700 subjects by immunosequencing and related them to cytomegalovirus serostatus. The later analysis used no new phenotypic data to find candidate immune exposures, relying instead on TCR beta sequences and their occurrence across donors. Typing coverage varied by locus: roughly 620-640 donors for A, B, C, DRB1 and DQB1; around 560 for DQA1; 606 for DPA1; approximately 450 for DPB1. The genetic ancestry cluster associated with self-reported Caucasian donors included 65% to 90% of the roughly 360 genotyped donors. An earlier analysis of several hundred of the donors applied high-throughput TCR beta sequencing to assess whether each TCR beta V gene segment acted as functional or pseudogenic. Among a few hundred genotyped donors of the cohort, an average of about 240,000 unique TCR beta nucleotide sequences were sequenced per donor, about a sixth of them non-productive. The study aimed to test whether cataloging public T cell receptors could reveal signatures of past pathogen exposure. Besides the first cohort of around 670 subjects, a separate validation cohort made up of over a hundred different subjects was used. In a later analysis, previously published TCR beta repertoires from several hundred donors were re-analyzed and high-resolution HLA genotyping was added so that TCR occurrence patterns could be studied. A later genetic analysis used genome-wide SNP genotypes for 398 of the 666 donors, treating that subset as a discovery cohort. Roughly 300 gigabases of sequencing data and approximately 84 million unique TCR sequences were included in an early release covering 550 to 650 HLA-typed donors.

Paper-wide results and their limitations: Broadly in line with IMGT annotations, most TCR beta V segments showed up in productive rearrangements about 87% or about 30% of the time in an earlier analysis of around 550 of the donors. A later analysis found that TCR association rates varied across HLA loci, with DRB1 alleles showing the most associated TCRs and HLA-C alleles the fewest. Presence/absence analyses assumed roughly uniform sequencing depth across donors, an assumption that may not hold. At a false discovery rate of 0.05, a later analysis linked 15,000 to 20,000 TCR beta sequences to specific HLA alleles. This cohort had only TCR beta chains sequenced, and the lack of alpha or paired-chain data limited which features could be detected. Most TCR sequences were seen in very few donors, while some public TCRs were found in many individuals. When HLA alleles, especially DR and DQ, strongly co-occurred, TCR associations were difficult to assign to individual alleles. Compared with the 666-donor mean, donors in an Asian-associated ancestry cluster had fewer N-insertions in productive TCRs, according to a later genetic analysis. In a later analysis, HLA-associated TCR beta chains were found to be more clonally expanded and to have lower generation probabilities than equally common non-associated chains. Correlated functional status among segregating V segments might reflect linkage disequilibrium, but an unknown experimental factor could not be ruled out. A total of 150 or so TCR beta chains were listed by the study as associated with cytomegalovirus. V-gene and J-gene trimming of TCR beta chains was associated with a missense DCLRE1C variant in a later genetic analysis, and the association was replicated in an independent cohort. The sequencing pipeline was judged likely to have produced a cluster of highly shared sequence variants as a technical artifact. A further reported finding was that TCR beta sequences accurately predicted the HLA-A and HLA-B alleles for most subjects in the first cohort. The classifier was reported to diagnose cytomegalovirus status with high specificity and sensitivity in both the original and validation cohorts. According to the authors, the approach could potentially be generalized to other disease states and immunological phenotypes. The only immune exposure information available for the cohort was CMV serostatus. HLA typing was unavailable for some donors at each locus, so association tests used only the typed subset. Some IMGT-functional V segments, including TRBV6-2 and TRBV6-3, could not be distinguished by the 87-base-pair reads and were therefore excluded. A few of the identified cytomegalovirus-associated TCR beta chains were confirmed in vitro to be specific for cytomegalovirus antigens. Because counts were too low, roughly 16 rarely observed V segments, including chromosome 9 orphons, were left out of the earlier analysis of over 550 of the donors. According to a later analysis, most CMV-associated TCR beta chains appeared to be HLA-restricted, and the HLA associations seemed to be driven largely by CMV exposure. In a later analysis, several top co-occurrence clusters were reported to appear linked to parvovirus B19, influenza, CMV and Epstein-Barr virus.

The cohort comprised hundreds of healthy bone marrow donors. Cohort members were all nominally healthy when sampled, although unrecorded immune exposures were likely present. CMV serostatus was positive for about 290 and negative for about 55% of the 666 cohort members, and was not recorded for this donor. A peripheral blood sample was collected from each donor, and TCR beta sequencing was performed on peripheral blood mononuclear cells. Genomic DNA extraction from the blood cell samples was performed with the Qiagen DNeasy Blood Extraction Kit. V is pared back by 4 bases and J by 3 bases, with 13 bases lying between the germline termini. Looking up the germline V gene yields CDR1 SGHDT and CDR2 YYEEEE. Measured from the cysteine to the phenylalanine, the CDR3 is 14 residues long. The DNA shown is the 42-base CDR3, in frame from base 1. The library came from the immunoSEQ multiplex PCR assay. The multiplex PCR relied on a mix of 60 forward primers for TCR Vbeta segments and 13 reverse primers for TCR Jbeta segments. Amplification of the CDR3 region of rearranged TCR beta genes was performed with a multiplex PCR assay on genomic DNA. On the Illumina HiSeq System, the amplified TCR beta libraries were sequenced as 87-base-pair reads. For the original study's pipeline: Across the roughly 670 repertoires, a later analysis counted tens of millions of unique TCR beta chains, some 11 million of which were shared by at least two donors. Raw reads were error-corrected and collapsed into unique sequences with a nearest-neighbor algorithm that merged closely related sequences to remove PCR and sequencing errors. CDR3 sequences were aligned to IMGT reference sequences to assign V, D and J gene segments. For a sequence to be retained, at least a six-nucleotide match to both a V gene segment and a J gene segment was required. Rearrangements were classified as productive when the CDR3 lacked stop codons and remained in frame with V and J, and all other rearrangements were classified as non-productive. CDR3 was defined by IMGT convention, running from the second conserved V-encoded cysteine to the conserved J-encoded phenylalanine. The earlier analysis of fewer than 750 of the donors excluded sequences that lacked an unambiguous match to a single V gene segment. An earlier analysis of fewer than 750 of the donors classified V segments as functional when productive rearrangements were above 56.7% and as segregating when the standard deviation between donors was above 5%. A statistical classification framework was built to diagnose cytomegalovirus status from the catalog of TCR beta chain sequences. V and J gene assignment, in a later analysis, came from comparing TCR nucleotide sequences with IMGT/GENE-DB human TR gene sequences. Using the TCRdist pipeline, a later analysis assigned CDR3 sequences along with most-parsimonious VDJ recombination scenarios. In a later analysis, each TCR beta chain was defined by its CDR3 amino acid sequence together with its V-gene family, and reads lacking a unique V-gene family were excluded. To address suspected cross-contamination and a sequencing artifact, a later analysis removed 450 to 700 highly shared, low-generation-probability nucleotide sequences. In a later analysis, a clonal expansion index for each public chain was calculated from normalized within-repertoire ranks of inferred template counts. Generation probabilities in a later analysis came from a VDJ recombination model fitted to out-of-frame rearrangements, and those results were checked against IGoR. A later analysis scored TCR-TCR, TCR-HLA and TCR-CMV co-occurrence with hypergeometric tests, applying a repertoire-size bias correction to TCR pairs. A later analysis estimated false discovery rates by permuting HLA or CMV assignments 20 times. In a later analysis, co-occurring TCRs were grouped using DBSCAN, with TCRdist sequence similarity added in when clustering inside HLA-allele-positive subsets. Repertoires with fewer than 30,000 or more than 120,000 public chains were left out of co-occurrence clustering, as were five repertoires with anomalous nucleotide sharing. The table comes from immuneACCESS by way of TCRdb, which keeps in-frame sequences with V and J called. Part of the clones is missing from these tables; in studies checked, under half for an unresolved V gene and the rest for unknown reasons. V and J calls plus clone size are reproduced from that table; the DNA served to infer D and trimming. For this sample there are about 130,000 clones; approximately 61% appear just once. Of the sample, 1.6% is held by the ten largest clones.

Note on this clone: Its antigen is still unknown. No clone much larger than this one lies a single base away; base qualities are absent.

Here the chain combines TRBV5-6 and TRBJ2-5; the D segment cannot be called with confidence. The sequence was obtained from a human donor in good health. Sequenced material: PBMCs. The DNA sequence follows: TGTGCCAGCAGCACCAGGTTGCATGAAGAGACCCAGTACTTC. Its protein is CASSTRLHEETQYF.